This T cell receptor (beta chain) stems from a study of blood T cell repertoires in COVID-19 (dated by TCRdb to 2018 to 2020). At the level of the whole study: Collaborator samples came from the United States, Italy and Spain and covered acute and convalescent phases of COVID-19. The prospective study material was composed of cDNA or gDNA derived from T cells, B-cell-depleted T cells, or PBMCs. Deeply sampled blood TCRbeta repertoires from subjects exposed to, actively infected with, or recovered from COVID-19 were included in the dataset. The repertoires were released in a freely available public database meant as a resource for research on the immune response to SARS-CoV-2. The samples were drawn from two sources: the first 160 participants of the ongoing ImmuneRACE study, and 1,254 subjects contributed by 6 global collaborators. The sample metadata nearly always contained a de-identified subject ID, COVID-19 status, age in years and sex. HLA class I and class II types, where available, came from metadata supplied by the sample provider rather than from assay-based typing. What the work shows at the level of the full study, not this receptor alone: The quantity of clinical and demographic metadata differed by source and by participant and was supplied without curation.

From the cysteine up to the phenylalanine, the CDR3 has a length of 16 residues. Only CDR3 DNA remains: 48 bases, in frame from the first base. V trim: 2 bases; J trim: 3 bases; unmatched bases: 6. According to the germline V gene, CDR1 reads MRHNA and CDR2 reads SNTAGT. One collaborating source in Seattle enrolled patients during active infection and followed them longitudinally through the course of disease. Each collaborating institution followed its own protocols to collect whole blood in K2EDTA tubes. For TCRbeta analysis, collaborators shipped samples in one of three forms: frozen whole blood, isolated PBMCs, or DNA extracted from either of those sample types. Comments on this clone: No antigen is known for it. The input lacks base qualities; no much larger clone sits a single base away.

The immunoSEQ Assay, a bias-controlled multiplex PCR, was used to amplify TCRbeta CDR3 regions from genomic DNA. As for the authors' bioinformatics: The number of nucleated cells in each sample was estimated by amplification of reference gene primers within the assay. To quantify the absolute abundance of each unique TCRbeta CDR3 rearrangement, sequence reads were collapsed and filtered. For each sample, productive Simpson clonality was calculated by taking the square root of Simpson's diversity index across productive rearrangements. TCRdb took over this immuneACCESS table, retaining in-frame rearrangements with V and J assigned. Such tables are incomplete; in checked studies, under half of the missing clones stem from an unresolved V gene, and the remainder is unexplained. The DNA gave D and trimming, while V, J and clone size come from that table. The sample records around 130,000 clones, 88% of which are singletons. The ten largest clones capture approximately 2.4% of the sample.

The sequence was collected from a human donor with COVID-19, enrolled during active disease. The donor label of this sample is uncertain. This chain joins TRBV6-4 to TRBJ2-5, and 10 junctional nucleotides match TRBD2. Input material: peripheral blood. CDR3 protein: CASSDHRTSGKETQYF. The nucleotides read TGTGCCAGCAGTGACCATCGGACTAGCGGCAAAGAGACCCAGTACTTC.